This T cell receptor (beta chain) is from a study of monozygotic twins with inflammatory bowel disease. With regard to this clonotype: The antigen is not known.

Study outcomes and limitations: Telling apart the different T cell subtypes was not possible. Fewer clonotypes were shared with others by IBD patients than by healthy twins, especially with disease activity.

Eight distinct reactions (per sample) were used to make the cDNA. Researchers used template switching to add UMIs featuring a 6-nucleotide sample barcode. Each CDR3 protein gets one entry in TCRdb, which reprocessed the 5' RACE reads and gives no DNA. The sample data list approximately 330,000 distinct CDR3 sequences. Germline loops: CDR1 LGHNA, CDR2 YSLEER. CDR3 size: 16 residues. This chain connects TRBV4-3 to TRBJ2-1; TCRdb's D gene call, TRBD1, goes unchecked for lack of DNA. The sample consisted of blood. The sequence was obtained from a human donor with ulcerative colitis or Crohn's disease, or a healthy co-twin of an affected twin (not recorded which). The CDR3 sequence: CASSQEGQGRGNEQFF.